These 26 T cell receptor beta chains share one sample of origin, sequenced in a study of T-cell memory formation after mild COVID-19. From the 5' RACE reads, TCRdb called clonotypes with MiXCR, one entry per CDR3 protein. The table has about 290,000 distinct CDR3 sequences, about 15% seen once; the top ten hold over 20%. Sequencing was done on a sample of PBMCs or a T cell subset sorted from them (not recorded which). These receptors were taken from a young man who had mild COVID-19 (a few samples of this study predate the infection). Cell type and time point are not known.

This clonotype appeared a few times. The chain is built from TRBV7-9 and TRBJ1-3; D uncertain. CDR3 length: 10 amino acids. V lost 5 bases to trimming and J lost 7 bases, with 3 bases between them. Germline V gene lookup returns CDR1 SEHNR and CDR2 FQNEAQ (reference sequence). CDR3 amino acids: CASSDNTIYF. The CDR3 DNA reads TGTGCCAGCAGCGACAACACCATATATTTT.

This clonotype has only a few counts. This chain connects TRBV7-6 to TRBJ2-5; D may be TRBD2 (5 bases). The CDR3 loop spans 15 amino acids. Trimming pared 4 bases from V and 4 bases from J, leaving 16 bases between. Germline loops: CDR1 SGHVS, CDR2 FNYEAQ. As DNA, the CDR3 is TGTGCCAGCAGCTCCCAGCCGGGGTCCGCAGAGACCCAGTACTTC. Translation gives CASSSQPGSAETQYF.

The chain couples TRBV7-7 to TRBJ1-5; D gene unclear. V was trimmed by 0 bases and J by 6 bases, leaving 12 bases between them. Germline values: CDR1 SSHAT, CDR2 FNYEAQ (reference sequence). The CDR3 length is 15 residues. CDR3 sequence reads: CASSLAAGNGQPQHF. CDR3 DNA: TGTGCCAGCAGCTTAGCGGCCGGGAACGGTCAGCCCCAGCATTTT.

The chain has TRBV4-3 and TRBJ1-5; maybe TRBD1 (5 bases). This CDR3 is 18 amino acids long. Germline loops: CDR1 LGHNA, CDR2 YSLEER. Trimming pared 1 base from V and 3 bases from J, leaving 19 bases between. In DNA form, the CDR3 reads TGCGCCAGCAGCCAAGGTTTGGGGGGTACCGGATACAATCAGCCCCAGCATTTT. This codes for CASSQGLGGTGYNQPQHF.

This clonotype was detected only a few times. CDR3 region: CASSRLAGDRYNEQFF. The CDR3 bases are TGTGCCAGCAGTCGACTAGCGGGGGACCGTTACAATGAGCAGTTCTTC. V is TRBV3-1 and J is TRBJ2-1, with TRBD2 identical over 12 bases. The CDR3 has 16 amino acids. Looked up from germline, CDR1 is LGHDT and CDR2 is YNNKEL (reference sequence). V gave up 6 bases and J gave up 4 bases; unmatched junction bases: 7.

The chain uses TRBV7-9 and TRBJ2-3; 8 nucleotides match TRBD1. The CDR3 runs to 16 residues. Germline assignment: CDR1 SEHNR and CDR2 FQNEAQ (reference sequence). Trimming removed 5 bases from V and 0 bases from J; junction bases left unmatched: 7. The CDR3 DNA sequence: TGTGCCAGCAGCCCAACCAGGGGGCAGAGCACAGATACGCAGTATTTT. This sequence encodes CASSPTRGQSTDTQYF. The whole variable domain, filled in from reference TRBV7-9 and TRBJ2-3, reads DTGVSQNPRHKITKRGQNVTFRCDPISEHNRLYWYRQTLGQGPEFLTYFQNEAQLEKSRLLSDRFSAERPKGSFSTLEIQRTEQGDSAMYLCASSPTRGQSTDTQYFGPGTRLTVL.

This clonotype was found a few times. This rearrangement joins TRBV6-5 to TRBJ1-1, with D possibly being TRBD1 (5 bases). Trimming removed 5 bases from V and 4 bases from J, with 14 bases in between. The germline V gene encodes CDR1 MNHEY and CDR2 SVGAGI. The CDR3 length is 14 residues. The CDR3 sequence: CASSLGGVLTEAFF. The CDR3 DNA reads TGTGCCAGCAGTCTTGGGGGGGTCCTCACTGAAGCTTTCTTT.

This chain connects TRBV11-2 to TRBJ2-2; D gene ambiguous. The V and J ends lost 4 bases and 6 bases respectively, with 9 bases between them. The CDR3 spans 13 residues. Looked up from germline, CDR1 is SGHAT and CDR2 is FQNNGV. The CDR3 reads CASSSWGSGELFF. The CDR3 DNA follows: TGTGCCAGCAGCTCTTGGGGTTCCGGGGAGCTGTTTTTT. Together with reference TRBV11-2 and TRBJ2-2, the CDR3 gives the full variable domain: EAGVAQSPRYKIIEKRQSVAFWCNPISGHATLYWYQQILGQGPKLLIQFQNNGVVDDSQLPKDRFSAERLKGVDSTLKIQPAKLEDSAVYLCASSSWGSGELFFGEGSRLTVL.

The CDR3 protein is CASSPLIGRDYGYTF. CDR3 nucleotides: TGTGCCAGCAGTCCTCTGATAGGCCGGGACTATGGCTACACCTTC. The chain couples TRBV6-2 or TRBV6-3 to TRBJ1-2; D uncertain. Trimming took off 5 bases at V and 3 bases at J, with 16 bases between the two ends. The CDR3 covers 15 residues. The germline gives CDR1 MNHEY, CDR2 SVGEGT.

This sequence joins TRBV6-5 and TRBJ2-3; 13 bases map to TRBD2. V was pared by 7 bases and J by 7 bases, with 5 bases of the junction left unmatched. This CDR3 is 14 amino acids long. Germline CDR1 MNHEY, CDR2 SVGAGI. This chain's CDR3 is CASMTSGGPNTQYF. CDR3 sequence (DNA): TGTGCCAGCATGACTAGCGGGGGGCCAAATACGCAGTATTTT.

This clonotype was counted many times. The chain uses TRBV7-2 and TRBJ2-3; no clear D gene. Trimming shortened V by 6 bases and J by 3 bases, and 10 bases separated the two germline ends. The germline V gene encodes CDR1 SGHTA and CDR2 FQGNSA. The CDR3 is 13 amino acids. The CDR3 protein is CASSSPATDTQYF. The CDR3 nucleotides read TGTGCCAGCAGTTCGCCCGCGACAGATACGCAGTATTTT.

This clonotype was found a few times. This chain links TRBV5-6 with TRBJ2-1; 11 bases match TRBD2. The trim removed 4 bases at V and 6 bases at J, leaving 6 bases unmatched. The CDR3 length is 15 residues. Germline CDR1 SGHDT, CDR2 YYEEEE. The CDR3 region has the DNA TGTGCCAGCAGCCGTAGCGGGGGGGCCTTCAATGAGCAGTTCTTC. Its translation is CASSRSGGAFNEQFF.

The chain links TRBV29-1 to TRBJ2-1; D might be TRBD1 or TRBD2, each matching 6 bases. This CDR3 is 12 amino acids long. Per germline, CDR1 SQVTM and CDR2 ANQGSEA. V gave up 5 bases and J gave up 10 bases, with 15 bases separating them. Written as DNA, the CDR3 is TGCAGCGTTCAATGGGGGGCTTGGGAGCAGTTCTTC. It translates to CSVQWGAWEQFF.

CDR3: CASSQDRTHNEQFF. The CDR3 region has the DNA TGTGCCAGCAGCCAAGATCGAACGCACAATGAGCAGTTCTTC. V usage is TRBV4-2 and J usage is TRBJ2-1, with no clear D. Trimming cost V 0 bases and J 5 bases, with 8 bases left between them. Germline values: CDR1 LGHNA, CDR2 YNFKEQ. CDR3 length equals 14 residues.

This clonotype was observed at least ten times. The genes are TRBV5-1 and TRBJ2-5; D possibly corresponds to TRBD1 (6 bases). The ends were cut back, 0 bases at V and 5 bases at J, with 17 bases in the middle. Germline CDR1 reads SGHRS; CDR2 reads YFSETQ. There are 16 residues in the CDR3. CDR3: CASSLAGGDSGETQYF. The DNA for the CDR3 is TGCGCCAGCAGCTTGGCTGGGGGCGATTCAGGCGAGACCCAGTACTTC.

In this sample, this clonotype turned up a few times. For the CDR3, the DNA is TGTGCCAGCAGTCGGGACGGTGGGACCACCATATATTTT. Its translation is CASSRDGGTTIYF. The chain links TRBV12-3 or TRBV12-4 to TRBJ1-3; a weak D match, TRBD1 (5 bases). The V end was cut by 5 bases, the J end by 9 bases, with 14 bases between. This CDR3 has 13 amino acids.

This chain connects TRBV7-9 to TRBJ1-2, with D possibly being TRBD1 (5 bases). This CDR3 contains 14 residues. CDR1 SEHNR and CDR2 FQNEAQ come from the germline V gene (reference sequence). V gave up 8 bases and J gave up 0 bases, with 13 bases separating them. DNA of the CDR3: TGTGCCAGCTCCCGGGACGCCGCTAACTATGGCTACACCTTC. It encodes CASSRDAANYGYTF.

The CDR3 is CSANQENSYEQYF. CDR3 nucleotides: TGCAGTGCCAATCAGGAGAACTCCTACGAGCAGTACTTC. V is TRBV20-1 and J is TRBJ2-7; no definite D call. Per germline, CDR1 DFQATT and CDR2 SNEGSKA (reference sequence). The V and J ends lost 6 bases and 0 bases respectively, with 12 bases between them. CDR3 length: 13 amino acids.

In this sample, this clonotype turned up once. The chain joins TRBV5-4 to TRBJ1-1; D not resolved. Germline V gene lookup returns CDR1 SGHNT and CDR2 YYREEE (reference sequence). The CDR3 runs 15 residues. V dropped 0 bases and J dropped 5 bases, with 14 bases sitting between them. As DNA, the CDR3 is TGTGCCAGCAGCTTGGCCTTTAACACGCATACTGAAGCTTTCTTT. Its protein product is CASSLAFNTHTEAFF.

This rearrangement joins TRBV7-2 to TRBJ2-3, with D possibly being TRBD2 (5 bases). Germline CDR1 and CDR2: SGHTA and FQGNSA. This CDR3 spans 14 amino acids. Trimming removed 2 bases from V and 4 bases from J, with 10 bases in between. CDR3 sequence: CASSLRVAPDTQYF. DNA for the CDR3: TGTGCCAGCAGCTTAAGGGTAGCGCCAGATACGCAGTATTTT.

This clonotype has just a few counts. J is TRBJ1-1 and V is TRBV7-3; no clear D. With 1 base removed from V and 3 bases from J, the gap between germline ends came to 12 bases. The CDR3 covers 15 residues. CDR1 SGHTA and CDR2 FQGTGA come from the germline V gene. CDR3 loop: CASSLNSNDDTEAFF. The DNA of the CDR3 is TGTGCCAGCAGCTTAAACAGCAACGATGACACTGAAGCTTTCTTT.

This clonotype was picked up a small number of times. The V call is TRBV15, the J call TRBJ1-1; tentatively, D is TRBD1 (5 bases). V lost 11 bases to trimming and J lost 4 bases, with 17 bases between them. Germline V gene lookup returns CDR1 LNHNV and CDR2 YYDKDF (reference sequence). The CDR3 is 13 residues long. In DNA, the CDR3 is TGTGCCGTTAGGGGTGAGGCGCGCACTGAAGCTTTCTTT. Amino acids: CAVRGEARTEAFF.

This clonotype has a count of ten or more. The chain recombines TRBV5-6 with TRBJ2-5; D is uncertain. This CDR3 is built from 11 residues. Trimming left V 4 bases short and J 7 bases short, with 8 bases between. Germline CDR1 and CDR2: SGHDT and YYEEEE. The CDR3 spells CASSTSGTQYF. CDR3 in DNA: TGTGCCAGCAGCACCTCCGGGACCCAGTACTTC.

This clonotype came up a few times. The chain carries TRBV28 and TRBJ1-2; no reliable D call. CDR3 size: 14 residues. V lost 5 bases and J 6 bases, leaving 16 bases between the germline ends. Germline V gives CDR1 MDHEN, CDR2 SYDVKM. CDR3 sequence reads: CASSPPLLANGYTF. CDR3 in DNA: TGTGCCAGCAGTCCACCCCTACTTGCAAATGGCTACACCTTC.

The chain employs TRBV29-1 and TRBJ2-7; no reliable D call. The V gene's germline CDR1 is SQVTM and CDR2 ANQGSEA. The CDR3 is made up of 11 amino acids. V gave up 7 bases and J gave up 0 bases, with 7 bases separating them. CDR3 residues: CSARVSYEQYF. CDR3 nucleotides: TGCAGCGCTCGGGTCTCCTACGAGCAGTACTTC.

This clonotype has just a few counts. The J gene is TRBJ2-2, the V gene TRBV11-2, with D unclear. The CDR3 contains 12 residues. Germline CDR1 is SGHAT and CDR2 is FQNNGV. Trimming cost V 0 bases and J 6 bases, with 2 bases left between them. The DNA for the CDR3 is TGTGCCAGCAGCTTAGAGCCCGGGGAGCTGTTTTTT. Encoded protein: CASSLEPGELFF.